The entry that follows covers one T cell receptor beta chain sequence. The antigen is unknown. The data originate from a study of radiation and T cells in renal cell carcinoma. Findings of the study overall: In blood, top tumor clones expanded by 2 weeks, shrinking by 4.

The data were produced by immunoSEQ multiplex PCR, yet TCRdb's version contains in-frame clones alone and is incomplete. The sample yields some 150,000 clones, around nine tenths seen once. As to time point: baseline pretreatment blood. As to treatment: 15 Gy SBRT to primary tumor, nephrectomy 4 weeks later. The patient's renal cell carcinoma had clear cell pathology. Trimming removed 0 bases from V and 5 bases from J, with 7 bases in between. Germline CDR1 reads MGHRA; CDR2 reads YSYEKL. The CDR3 contains 13 residues. The receptor was derived from a woman aged 50 to 60 with renal cell carcinoma. This specimen was blood, taken from a patient whose treatment included radiotherapy and nephrectomy. The V and J genes are TRBV4-1 and TRBJ2-5; D call uncertain. The CDR3 bases are TGCGCCAGCAGCCAAGATCTCATTGAGACCCAGTACTTC. Amino acids: CASSQDLIETQYF.